This T cell receptor beta chain originates from a study of cytomegalovirus exposure and HLA in healthy donors. General study points: About 87% or about 30% of the time was how often most TCR beta V segments were productive, according to an earlier analysis.

This CDR3 has 18 amino acids. The germline gives CDR1 MNHNS, CDR2 SASEGT. The V and J ends lost 3 bases and 10 bases, in that order; junction bases with no gene match: 17. This clone was observed a single time. No antigen is known for it. PCR primers comprised 60 Vbeta and 13 Jbeta primers. TCRdb keeps only in-frame clones here, not all; method: immunoSEQ multiplex PCR. The sample carries more than 200,000 clones, 70% to 80% recorded once. This chain connects TRBV6-1 to TRBJ2-1; 11 positions agree with TRBD2. The sequenced sample consisted of PBMCs. This sequence was found in a girl aged 2 to 9 in good health and CMV-seronegative. In DNA form, the CDR3 reads TGTGCCAGCAGTGATCGGACAGGGCTAGCGGGAGGAGGATGGGAGCAGTTCTTC. It translates to CASSDRTGLAGGGWEQFF.